One and the same sample provided the 3 T cell receptor beta chains below, sequenced in a study of T cells in Graves' hyperthyroidism and ophthalmopathy. Amplification yielded TCR beta CDR3 regions, with RNA transcripts as the source. HTBI primers were the set used in a first-round RT-PCR of the TCR CDR3. Each CDR3 protein is one row after TCRdb ran MiXCR on the multiplex PCR reads. The sample carries a few hundred thousand distinct CDR3 sequences, 15% to 18% recorded once. The sequencing input was blood. These TCRs come from a young woman with Graves' hyperthyroidism.

The V and J genes are TRBV6-5 and TRBJ1-3; D gene unclear. The germline V and J ends were trimmed by 2 bases and 0 bases, with 8 bases remaining between them. Germline CDR1 is MNHEY and CDR2 is SVGAGI. The CDR3 consists of 15 residues. Written as DNA, the CDR3 is TGTGCCAGCAGTTACGTCCGCGACTCTGGAAACACCATATATTTT. This translates into CASSYVRDSGNTIYF.

This clonotype was detected a few times. The chain recombines TRBV4-2 with TRBJ1-6, with D possibly being TRBD1 (6 bases). This CDR3 contains 15 residues. Germline-derived CDR1 and CDR2 are LGHNA and YNFKEQ. Between the trimmed V and J ends, which lost 5 bases and 4 bases, there was a span of 12 bases. CDR3 sequence (DNA): TGTGCCAGCAGCGACCGGGACACTTATAATTCACCCCTCCACTTT. It specifies CASSDRDTYNSPLHF.

The chain carries TRBV2 and TRBJ1-2; perhaps TRBD1 as D (6 bases). Germline V gene lookup returns CDR1 SNHLY and CDR2 FYNNEI. The germline V and J ends were trimmed by 7 bases and 4 bases, with 16 bases remaining between them. The CDR3 runs 14 residues. In DNA, the CDR3 is TGTGCCAGCACCGGAGAGGGCAGGGGCTATGGCTACACCTTC. Translating it yields CASTGEGRGYGYTF.